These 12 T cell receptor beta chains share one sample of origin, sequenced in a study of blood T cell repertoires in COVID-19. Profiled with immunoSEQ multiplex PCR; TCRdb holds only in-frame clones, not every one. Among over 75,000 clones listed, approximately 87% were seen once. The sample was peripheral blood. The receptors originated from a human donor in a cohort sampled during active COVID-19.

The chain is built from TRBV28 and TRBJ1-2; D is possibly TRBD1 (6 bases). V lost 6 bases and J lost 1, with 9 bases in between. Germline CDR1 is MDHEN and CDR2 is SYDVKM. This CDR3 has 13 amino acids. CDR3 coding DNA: TGTGCCAGCAGGAAGGACAGTAACTATGGCTACACCTTC. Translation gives CASRKDSNYGYTF.

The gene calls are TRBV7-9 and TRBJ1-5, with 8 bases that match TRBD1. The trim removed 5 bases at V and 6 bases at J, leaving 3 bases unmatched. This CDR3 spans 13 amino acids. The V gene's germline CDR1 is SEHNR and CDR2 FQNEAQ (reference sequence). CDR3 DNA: TGTGCCAGCAGCCGACAGGGGAGTCAGCCCCAGCATTTT. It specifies CASSRQGSQPQHF.

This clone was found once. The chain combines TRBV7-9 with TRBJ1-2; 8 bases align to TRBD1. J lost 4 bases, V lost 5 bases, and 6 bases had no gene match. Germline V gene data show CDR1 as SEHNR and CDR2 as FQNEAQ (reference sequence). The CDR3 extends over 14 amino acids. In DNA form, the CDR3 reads TGTGCCAGCAGCGACGGACAGGGCACCTATGGCTACACCTTC. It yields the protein CASSDGQGTYGYTF.

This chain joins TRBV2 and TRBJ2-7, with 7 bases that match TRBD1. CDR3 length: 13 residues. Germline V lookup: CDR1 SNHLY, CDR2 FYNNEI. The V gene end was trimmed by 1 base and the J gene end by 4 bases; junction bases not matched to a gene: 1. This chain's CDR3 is CASSEDRGYEQYF. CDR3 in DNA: TGTGCCAGCAGTGAAGACAGGGGTTACGAGCAGTACTTC.

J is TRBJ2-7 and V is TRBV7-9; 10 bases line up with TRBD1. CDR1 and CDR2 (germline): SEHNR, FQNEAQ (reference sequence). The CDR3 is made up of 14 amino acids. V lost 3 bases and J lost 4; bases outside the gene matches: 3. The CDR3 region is CASSFRTGGYEQYF. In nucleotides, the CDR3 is TGTGCCAGCAGCTTCCGGACAGGGGGTTACGAGCAGTACTTC.

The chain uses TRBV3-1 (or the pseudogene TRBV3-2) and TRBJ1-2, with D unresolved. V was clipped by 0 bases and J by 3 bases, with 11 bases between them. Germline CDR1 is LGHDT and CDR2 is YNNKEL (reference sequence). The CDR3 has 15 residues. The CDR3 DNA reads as TGTGCCAGCAGCCAAGAGGGAGGACGCCACTATGGCTACACCTTC. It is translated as CASSQEGGRHYGYTF.

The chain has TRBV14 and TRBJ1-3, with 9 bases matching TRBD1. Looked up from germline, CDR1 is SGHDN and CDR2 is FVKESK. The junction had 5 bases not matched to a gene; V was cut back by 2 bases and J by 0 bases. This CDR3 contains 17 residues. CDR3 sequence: CASSQRQGESSGNTIYF. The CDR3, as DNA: TGTGCCAGCAGCCAACGACAGGGGGAATCCTCTGGAAACACCATATATTTT.

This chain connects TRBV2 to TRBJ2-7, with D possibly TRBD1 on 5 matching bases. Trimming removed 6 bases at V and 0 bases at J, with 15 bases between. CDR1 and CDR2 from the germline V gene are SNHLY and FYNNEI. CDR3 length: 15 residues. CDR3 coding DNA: TGTGCCAGCAGCATAGGACAACTACCCTCCTACGAGCAGTACTTC. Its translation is CASSIGQLPSYEQYF. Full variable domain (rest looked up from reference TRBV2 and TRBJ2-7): EPEVTQTPSHQVTQMGQEVILRCVPISNHLYFYWYRQILGQKVEFLVSFYNNEISEKSEIFDDQFSVERPDGSNFTLKIRSTKLEDSAMYFCASSIGQLPSYEQYFGPGTRLTVT.

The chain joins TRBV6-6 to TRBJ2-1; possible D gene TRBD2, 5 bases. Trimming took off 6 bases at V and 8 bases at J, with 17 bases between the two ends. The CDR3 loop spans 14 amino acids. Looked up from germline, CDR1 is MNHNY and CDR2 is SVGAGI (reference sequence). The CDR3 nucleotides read TGTGCCAGCAGCCCCGCCGACCGGCGGGATGAGCAGTTCTTC. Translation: CASSPADRRDEQFF.

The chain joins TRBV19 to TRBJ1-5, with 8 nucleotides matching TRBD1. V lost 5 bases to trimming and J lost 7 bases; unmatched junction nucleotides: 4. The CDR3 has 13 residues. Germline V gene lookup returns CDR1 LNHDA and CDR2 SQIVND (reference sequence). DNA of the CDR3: TGTGCCAGTAGTTTTGACAGGGGACAGCCCCAGCATTTT. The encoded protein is CASSFDRGQPQHF.

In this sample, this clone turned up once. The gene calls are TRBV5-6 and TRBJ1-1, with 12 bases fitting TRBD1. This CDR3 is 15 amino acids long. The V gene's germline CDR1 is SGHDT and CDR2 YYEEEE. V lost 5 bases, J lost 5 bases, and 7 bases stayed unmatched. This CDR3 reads CASSIRDRGPTEAFF. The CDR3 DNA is TGTGCCAGCAGTATCCGGGACAGGGGGCCGACTGAAGCTTTCTTT.

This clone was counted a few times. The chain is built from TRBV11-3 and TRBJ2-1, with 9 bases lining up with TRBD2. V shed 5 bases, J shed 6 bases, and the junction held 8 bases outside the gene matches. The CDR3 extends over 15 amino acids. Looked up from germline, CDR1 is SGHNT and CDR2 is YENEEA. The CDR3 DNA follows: TGTGCCAGCAGCCGGGGGCGGGAGGGCCGCAATGAGCAGTTCTTC. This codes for CASSRGREGRNEQFF. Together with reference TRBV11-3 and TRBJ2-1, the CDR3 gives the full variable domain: EAGVVQSPRYKIIEKKQPVAFWCNPISGHNTLYWYLQNLGQGPELLIRYENEEAVDDSQLPKDRFSAERLKGVDSTLKIQPAELGDSAVYLCASSRGREGRNEQFFGPGTRLTVL.